This T cell receptor beta chain derives from a study of brain T cells in children with intractable seizures. As concerns this clone: Its target is unknown.

Measured with immunoSEQ multiplex PCR; TCRdb has only the in-frame clones, and not every one. Found here are a few hundred thousand clones, 85% to 95% of them singletons; the top ten hold roughly 6%. Findings and caveats of the study: HCMV serostatus was not known, and viral specificity came from CDR3 similarity only.

Time point noted: blood from clinic visit 5 months post-surgery; TSC patient then seizure free. Sequencing was limited to surgery cases with top T cell transcript signatures in brain tissue. The TCR comes from a boy in the first two years of life with tuberous sclerosis and intractable seizures. Specimen: peripheral blood, collected roughly 5 months after surgery.

The CDR3 DNA reads TGTGCCAGCAGCCAAGGGGACAGGAGGAACACTGAAGCTTTCTTT. Translating it yields CASSQGDRRNTEAFF. The genes are TRBV4-2 and TRBJ1-1; 8 nucleotides line up with TRBD1. The V segment lost 1 base and the J segment 1 base; nucleotides outside the gene matches: 2. CDR3 length equals 15 residues. Germline V CDR1 and CDR2: LGHNA, YNFKEQ.